These 3 T cell receptor beta chains were all obtained from the same sample, sequenced in a study of blood T cell repertoires in COVID-19. Only in-frame clones appear in the TCRdb table, and some are missing; sequencing was by immunoSEQ multiplex PCR. The sample shows about 75,000 clones, about four fifths of them seen only once. Sequenced: peripheral blood. Every receptor here comes from a woman aged 80 or older with active or convalescent COVID-19.

This clone has more than one count but fewer than ten. The chain employs TRBV19 and TRBJ2-7; 9 bases are shared with TRBD2. J gave up 2 bases and V 5 bases, and 4 bases lay outside the gene matches. CDR3 size: 14 residues. In germline, CDR1 is LNHDA, CDR2 SQIVND (reference sequence). This CDR3 is CASSVSGSPYEQYF. In DNA, the CDR3 is TGTGCCAGTAGTGTTAGCGGGAGCCCCTACGAGCAGTACTTC.

V gene TRBV3-1 (or the pseudogene TRBV3-2) combines with J gene TRBJ1-1; D not certain. CDR1 is LGHDT and CDR2 is YNNKEL in the germline V gene (reference sequence). CDR3 length: 11 residues. Trimming removed 1 base at V and 10 bases at J, with 7 bases between. As DNA, the CDR3 is TGTGCCAGCAGCCAAGGCATGAGAGCTTTCTTT. Protein product: CASSQGMRAFF.

This chain uses TRBV7-9 with TRBJ1-5, with D perhaps matching TRBD1 (6 bases). Germline CDR1 is SEHNR and CDR2 is FQNEAQ (reference sequence). V lost 5 bases and J lost 7, with 18 bases in between. The CDR3 spans 15 residues. CDR3 sequence (DNA): TGTGCCAGCAGCCAACAGGGTGGGGACAAGCAGCCCCAGCATTTT. The encoded protein is CASSQQGGDKQPQHF.